This T cell receptor (beta chain) originates from a study of cytomegalovirus exposure and HLA in healthy donors. Findings and caveats of the study: The investigators catalogued 164 TCR beta chains as cytomegalovirus-associated.

To note about this clone: Its specificity is unknown.

Trimming pared 3 bases from V and 14 bases from J, leaving 10 bases between. The CDR3 is 11 residues long. In germline, CDR1 is MDHEN, CDR2 SYDVKM. TCRdb keeps only in-frame clones here, not all; method: immunoSEQ multiplex PCR. The sample records about 220,000 clones, about 87% being singletons. Sequenced input: PBMCs. The clonotype comes from a man between 18 and 29 years old in good health and CMV-seronegative. This rearrangement joins TRBV28 to TRBJ1-4; D gene unclear. CDR3 in amino acids: CASSLGDQLFF. The CDR3 nucleotides are TGTGCCAGCAGTTTGGGAGATCAGCTGTTTTTT.